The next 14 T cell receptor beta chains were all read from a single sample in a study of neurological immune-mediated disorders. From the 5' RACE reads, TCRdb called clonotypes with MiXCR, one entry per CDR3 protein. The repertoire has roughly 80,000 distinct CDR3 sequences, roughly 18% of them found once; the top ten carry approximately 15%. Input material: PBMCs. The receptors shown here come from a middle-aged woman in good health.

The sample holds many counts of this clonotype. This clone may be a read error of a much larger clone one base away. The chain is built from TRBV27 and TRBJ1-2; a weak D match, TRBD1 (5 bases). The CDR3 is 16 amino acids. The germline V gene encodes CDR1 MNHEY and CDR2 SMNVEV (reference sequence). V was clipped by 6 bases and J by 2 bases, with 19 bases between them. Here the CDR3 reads CASSFRRTTLNYGYTF. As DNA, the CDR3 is TGTGCCAGCAGCTTTCGTCGGACAACCTTAAACTATGGCTACACCTTC.

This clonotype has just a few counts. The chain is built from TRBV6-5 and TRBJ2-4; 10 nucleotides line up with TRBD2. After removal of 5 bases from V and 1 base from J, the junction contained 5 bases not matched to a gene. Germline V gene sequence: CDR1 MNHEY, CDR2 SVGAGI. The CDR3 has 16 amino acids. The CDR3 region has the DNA TGTGCCAGCAGTCCCCTTAGCGGGGGGGCCAAAAACATTCAGTACTTC. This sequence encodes CASSPLSGGAKNIQYF.

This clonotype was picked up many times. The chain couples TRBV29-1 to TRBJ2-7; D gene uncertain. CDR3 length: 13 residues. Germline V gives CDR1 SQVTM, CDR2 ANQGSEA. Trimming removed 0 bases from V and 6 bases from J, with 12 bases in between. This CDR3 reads CSVEDMNDGEQYF. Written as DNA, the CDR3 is TGCAGCGTTGAAGATATGAACGACGGCGAGCAGTACTTC.

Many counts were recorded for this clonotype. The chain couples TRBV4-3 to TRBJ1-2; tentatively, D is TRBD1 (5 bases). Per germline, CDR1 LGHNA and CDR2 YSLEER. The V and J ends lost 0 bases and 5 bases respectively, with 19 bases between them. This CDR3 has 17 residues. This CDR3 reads CASSQDYVGTHVYGYTF. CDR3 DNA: TGCGCCAGCAGCCAAGATTACGTGGGGACTCACGTTTATGGCTACACCTTC.

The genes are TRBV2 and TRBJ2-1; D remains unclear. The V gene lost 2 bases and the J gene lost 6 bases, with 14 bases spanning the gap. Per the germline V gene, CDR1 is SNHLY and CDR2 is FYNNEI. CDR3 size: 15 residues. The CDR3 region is CASSETPSLFNEQFF. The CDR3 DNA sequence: TGTGCCAGCAGTGAAACCCCGTCGCTGTTCAATGAGCAGTTCTTC.

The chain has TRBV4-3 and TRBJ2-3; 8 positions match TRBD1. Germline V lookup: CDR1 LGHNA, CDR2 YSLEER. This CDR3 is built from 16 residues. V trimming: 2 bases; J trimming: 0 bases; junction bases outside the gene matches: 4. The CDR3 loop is CASSQSRTGSTDTQYF. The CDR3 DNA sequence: TGCGCCAGCAGCCAAAGTCGGACAGGGAGCACAGATACGCAGTATTTT.

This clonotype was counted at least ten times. The CDR3 DNA reads as TGCAGCGTGAGCCAGGGGAGCGATCAGCCCCAGCATTTT. Protein: CSVSQGSDQPQHF. The gene calls are TRBV29-1 and TRBJ1-5, with D possibly matching TRBD1 (6 bases). The germline V gene encodes CDR1 SQVTM and CDR2 ANQGSEA. V was clipped by 6 bases and J by 5 bases, with 14 bases between them. The CDR3 spans 13 residues.

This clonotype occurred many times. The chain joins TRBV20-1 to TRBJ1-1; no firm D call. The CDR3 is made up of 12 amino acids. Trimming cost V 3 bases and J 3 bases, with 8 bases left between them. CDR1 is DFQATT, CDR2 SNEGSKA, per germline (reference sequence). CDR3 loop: CSASEEHTEAFF. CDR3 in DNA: TGCAGTGCTAGTGAGGAGCACACTGAAGCTTTCTTT.

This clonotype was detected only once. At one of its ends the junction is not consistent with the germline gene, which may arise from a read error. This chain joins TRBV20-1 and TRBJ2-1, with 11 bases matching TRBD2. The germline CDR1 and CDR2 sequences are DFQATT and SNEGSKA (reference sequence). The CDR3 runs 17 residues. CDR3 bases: TGCAGTGCTAGATCACTAGCGGGGGCCAACCCCTATAATGAGCAGTTCTTC. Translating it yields CSARSLAGANPYNEQFF.

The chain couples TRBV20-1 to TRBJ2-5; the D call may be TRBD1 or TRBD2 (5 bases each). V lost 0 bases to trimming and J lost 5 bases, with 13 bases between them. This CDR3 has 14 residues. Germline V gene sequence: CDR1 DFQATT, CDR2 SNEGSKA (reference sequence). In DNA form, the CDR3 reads TGCAGTGCTAGAGATGAGGGGTCAGGGGAGACCCAGTACTTC. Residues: CSARDEGSGETQYF.

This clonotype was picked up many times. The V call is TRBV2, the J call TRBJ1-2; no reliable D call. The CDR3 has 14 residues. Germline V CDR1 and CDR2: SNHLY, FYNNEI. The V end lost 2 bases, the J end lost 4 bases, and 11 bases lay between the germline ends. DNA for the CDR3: TGTGCCAGCAGTGAATACAAGACGGTCTATGGCTACACCTTC. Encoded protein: CASSEYKTVYGYTF.

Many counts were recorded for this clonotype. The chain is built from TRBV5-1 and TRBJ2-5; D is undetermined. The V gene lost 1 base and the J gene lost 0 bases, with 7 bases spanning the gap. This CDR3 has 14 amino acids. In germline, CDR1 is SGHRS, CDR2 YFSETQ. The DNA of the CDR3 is TGCGCCAGCAGCTTGAGTACGTACCAAGAGACCCAGTACTTC. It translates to CASSLSTYQETQYF.

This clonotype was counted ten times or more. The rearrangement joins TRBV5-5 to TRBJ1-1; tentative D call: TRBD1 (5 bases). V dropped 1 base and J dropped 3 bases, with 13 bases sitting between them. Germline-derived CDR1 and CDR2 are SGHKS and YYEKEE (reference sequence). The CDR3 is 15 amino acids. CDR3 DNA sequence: TGTGCCAGCAGCTTGCCCGTCTCGGGGGACACTGAAGCTTTCTTT. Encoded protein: CASSLPVSGDTEAFF.

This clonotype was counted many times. The CDR3: CASSPSGRGNQETQYF. The DNA of the CDR3 is TGTGCCAGCAGTCCATCAGGAAGGGGAAACCAAGAGACCCAGTACTTC. V usage is TRBV28 and J usage is TRBJ2-5, with a tentative D call TRBD1 (5 bases). V gave up 5 bases and J gave up 0 bases, with 16 bases separating them. The germline CDR1 and CDR2 sequences are MDHEN and SYDVKM. CDR3 length: 16 amino acids.